The clone carrying this T cell receptor (beta chain) was observed a single time. This sample was taken from a study of shared clonotypes between healthy human individuals. The naive CD8 subset, CD45RO-negative cells positively selected for CCR7, excluded terminally differentiated effector memory CD45RA+ cells. Generated by immunoSEQ multiplex PCR, the TCRdb table keeps only in-frame clones and is missing some. The profile shows roughly 550,000 clones, less than 97% of them singletons. The CDR3 has 17 amino acids. Germline V CDR1 and CDR2: PRHDT, FYEKMQ (reference sequence). J lost 0 bases, V lost 5 bases, and 10 bases had no gene match.

This chain links TRBV13 with TRBJ2-4; 7 bases agree with TRBD2. This sequence originates from a woman in her 30s in good health. The sequenced sample was naive CD8+ T cells sorted from blood. CDR3 loop: CASSPPLARLAKNIQYF. CDR3 nucleotides: TGTGCCAGCAGCCCGCCACTAGCGAGGTTAGCCAAAAACATTCAGTACTTC. The variable domain in full, completed from reference TRBV13 and TRBJ2-4, reads AAGVIQSPRHLIKEKRETATLKCYPIPRHDTVYWYQQGPGQDPQFLISFYEKMQSDKGSIPDRFSAQQFSDYHSELNMSSLELGDSALYFCASSPPLARLAKNIQYFGAGTRLSVL.